The text below deals with one T cell receptor beta chain. What antigen it recognizes has not been identified. Per-base quality was not reported, and no clone a single base away is much larger than it. Including cysteine and phenylalanine, the CDR3 has 15 amino acids. Here the CDR3 DNA is all that survives: 45 bases in frame from base 1. V is pruned by 6 bases and J by 4 bases, leaving 6 bases of the junction without a gene match. CDR1 SNHLY and CDR2 FYNNEI are derived from the germline V gene. In light of the paper, this sample's time point label describes: about 28 days (+/-7) after the second vaccine dose. AZD1222 recipients with second doses at about 4 weeks or about 12 weeks were pooled, because spike-specific TCR depth and breadth did not differ between schedules. Samples from vaccinated people were obtained from the UK trials COV001 and COV002, which included a single-blind randomized controlled phase 2/3 trial of AZD1222 (ChAdOx1 nCoV-19) in healthy adults. Trial participant PBMC samples were collected at day 0 and day 28 after the second dose for TCRbeta chain sequencing.

This sample stems from a study of T cell responses to AZD1222 COVID-19 vaccine (dated by TCRdb to the early 2020s). As for the study more broadly: TCR sequencing was performed for 233 trial participants, of whom 200 to 210 were given two doses of AZD1222 and around 26 were given two doses of MenACWY control vaccine. Trial participants were enrolled by age into subgroups of 18-55, 56-69 and 70-plus years, and roughly 150, 30 and 60 TCR-sequenced participants, respectively, were included in these subgroups. Overall study results and their limits: In the small 56-69-year group, the increase in depth fell short of significance, most likely because of low power. The whole spike protein was spanned by vaccine-associated CD4 TCRs, and dominant responses were seen in regions 160-218 and 743-854. Participants were mostly white British, with more females than males. The authors suggested clonal diversity may have been underestimated. Nearly half of unique spike-specific TCRs reportedly recognized epitopes outside regions mutated in the B.1.351 and B.1.1.7 variants. After two AZD1222 doses, spike-specific TCR breadth and depth were significantly higher than at day 0 and than in MenACWY recipients. Conclusions about previously exposed vaccinees are limited, since just a handful of AZD1222 recipients were seropositive for SARS-CoV-2 at baseline. Because no samples from the day 14 peak response were available, repertoires could be characterized only after the peak T cell response.

The CDR3 regions of human TCRbeta chains were analyzed by immunosequencing. The original pipeline was this. TCRs in the repertoires were compared against a reference library of SARS-CoV-2-specific TCRs that had been generated with the MIRA antigen-specificity platform. Breadth was defined as the fraction of unique TCRs that were SARS-CoV-2-associated, and depth was defined as the fraction of total T cells that were SARS-CoV-2-associated. Using the MIRA data, each spike-specific TCR was mapped to the spike region that the TCR reacts to and placed in a CD4 or CD8 class. Log10-transformed breadth and depth values were compared by one-way ANOVA with Sidak's multiple comparisons tests. What TCRdb holds here is the immuneACCESS table cut down to in-frame rearrangements. Part of the clones is not present; checked against another copy, under half of the missing clones reflect an unresolved V gene, and the others are unexplained. V and J calls and clone size are those listed in that table; D and trimming were worked out from the DNA. This sample is represented by 150,000 to 200,000 clones; 90% of them were singletons. Clones ranked in the top ten supply around 6.3% of the sample.

The source was peripheral blood, collected 28 days after the second AZD1222 dose. The chain is assembled from TRBV2 and TRBJ1-5; 10 central bases correspond to TRBD1. This clonotype originated in an adult who received the AZD1222 COVID-19 vaccine. The sequenced DNA: TGTGCCAGCAGGTGGGGACAGGGGTCGAATCAGCCCCAGCATTTT. This sequence encodes CASRWGQGSNQPQHF.